These 2 T cell receptor beta chains were sequenced from one sample in a study of siplizumab effects on memory and regulatory T cells. Profiled with immunoSEQ multiplex PCR; TCRdb holds only in-frame clones, not every one. The sample lists 85,000 to 130,000 clones; about 91% were seen once. Input material: CD4+ T cells sorted from blood. The receptors shown here come from a human donor in good health. Some clones in this sample may be carry-over from other donors' samples.

The chain combines TRBV5-4 with TRBJ2-4; D may be TRBD2 (5 bases). Germline V lookup: CDR1 SGHNT, CDR2 YYREEE (reference sequence). CDR3 length: 12 amino acids. Deletions cut 0 bases from V and 7 bases from J, with 5 bases between. The CDR3 DNA follows: TGTGCCAGCAGCTTGGGAGGGAACATTCAGTACTTC. Translating gives CASSLGGNIQYF.

V usage is TRBV19 and J usage is TRBJ2-1; 15 bases align to TRBD2. The length of the CDR3 is 14 residues. Looked up from germline, CDR1 is LNHDA and CDR2 is SQIVND (reference sequence). The ends lost 8 bases at V and 10 bases at J; junction bases unmatched: 6. The CDR3 DNA sequence: TGTGCCAGTTTGGGACTAGCGGGAGGACAGGAGCAGTTCTTC. Translated: CASLGLAGGQEQFF.